This TCR beta chain was sequenced in a study of blood T cell repertoires in COVID-19. Across the study: The United States, Italy and Spain supplied acute and convalescent COVID-19 samples. The analysed material was cDNA or gDNA that came from T cells, B-cell-depleted T cells, or PBMCs.

The CDR3 runs 15 residues. The V gene end was trimmed by 5 bases and the J gene end by 7 bases; junction bases not matched to a gene: 10. From germline, CDR1 is SEHNR and CDR2 FQNEAQ (reference sequence). In the original processing: Estimated nucleated cell counts came from reference gene primer amplification. Clones were sequenced by immunoSEQ multiplex PCR, and TCRdb holds only the in-frame ones, with some missing. V and J calls and clone size are copied from that table; D and trimming were computed from the DNA. Altogether 150,000 to 200,000 clones are present, 89% being singletons, with the ten largest covering around 7%.

Sequencing was done on a sample of peripheral blood. The chain has TRBV7-9 and TRBJ1-4; 7 positions match TRBD1. The TCR was taken from a man aged 35 to 55 with acute or convalescent COVID-19. CDR3 sequence: CASSPKEGAFEKLFF. The CDR3 region has the DNA TGTGCCAGCAGCCCTAAGGAGGGGGCCTTTGAAAAACTGTTTTTT. The variable domain in full, completed from reference TRBV7-9 and TRBJ1-4, reads DTGVSQNPRHKITKRGQNVTFRCDPISEHNRLYWYRQTLGQGPEFLTYFQNEAQLEKSRLLSDRFSAERPKGSFSTLEIQRTEQGDSAMYLCASSPKEGAFEKLFFGSGTQLSVL.